The 22 T cell receptor beta chains listed next were all sequenced from one sample in a study of blood T cell repertoires in COVID-19. Produced via immunoSEQ multiplex PCR; TCRdb's table is partial and in-frame only. The data hold roughly 200,000 clones, with roughly 87% observed a single time. The specimen was PBMCs or T cells enriched from blood (not recorded which). Every receptor here comes from a man younger than 40 in a cohort exposed to, infected with or recovered from COVID-19 (not recorded which).

This rearrangement joins TRBV28 to TRBJ2-7, with D possibly TRBD1 on 6 matching bases. The CDR3 has 12 residues. Germline-derived CDR1 and CDR2 are MDHEN and SYDVKM. Trimming cost V 6 bases and J 2 bases, with 8 bases left between them. For the CDR3, the DNA is TGTGCCAGCAGCGGACAGACCTACGAGCAGTACTTC. Protein product: CASSGQTYEQYF.

The chain is built from TRBV28 and TRBJ1-1; maybe TRBD1 (5 bases). The CDR3 is made up of 14 amino acids. Germline CDR1 and CDR2: MDHEN and SYDVKM. Trimming stripped 2 bases from V and 6 bases from J, with 13 bases between. The CDR3 bases are TGTGCCAGCAGTTTAAGCGGTGGGGGGGCTGAAGCTTTCTTT. This sequence encodes CASSLSGGGAEAFF.

This chain joins TRBV21-1 and TRBJ1-1; the tabulated D call, TRBD1, remains unverified against the DNA. TRBV21-1 is a known pseudogene. The CDR3 is 17 residues long. The CDR3 reads CASSNKSSTVGNTEAFF. CDR3 in DNA: TGTGCCAGCAGCAACAAATCCTCGACAGTGGGGAACACTGAAGCTTTCTTT.

In its sample, this clone was seen once. This sequence joins TRBV4-1 and TRBJ2-1, with 11 bases lining up with TRBD2. Trimming at V came to 4 bases and at J to 4 bases, leaving 6 bases not matched to a gene. CDR1 is MGHRA, CDR2 YSYEKL, per germline. CDR3 length: 16 residues. The CDR3 DNA is TGCGCCAGCAGCCTGGAGACTAGCGGGACGTACAATGAGCAGTTCTTC. Translating gives CASSLETSGTYNEQFF.

The J gene is TRBJ1-4, the V gene TRBV28; D is possibly TRBD1 (6 bases). Germline V CDR1 and CDR2: MDHEN, SYDVKM. V lost 11 bases and J 4 bases, leaving 14 bases between the germline ends. This CDR3 is 13 amino acids long. The CDR3 nucleotides read TGTGCCTCCAGGGGAGCGATTAATGAAAAACTGTTTTTT. Residues: CASRGAINEKLFF.

The CDR3 nucleotides are TGCGCCAGCAGTGAGGACAGGACCCAAGAGACCCAGTACTTC. It is translated as CASSEDRTQETQYF. The genes are TRBV10-1 and TRBJ2-5, with D perhaps TRBD1 (6 bases). V was trimmed by 2 bases and J by 1 base, leaving 8 bases between them. Germline V lookup: CDR1 WNHNN, CDR2 SYGVQD (reference sequence). CDR3 length equals 14 residues.

V and J are TRBV9 and TRBJ1-1; tentatively, D is TRBD1 (6 bases). This CDR3 comprises 16 residues. V was cut by 0 bases and J by 1 base, with 13 bases left in between. In germline, CDR1 is SGDLS, CDR2 YYNGEE. The CDR3 DNA reads TGTGCCAGCAGCGTAGGAGTTAACAGGGCGAACACTGAAGCTTTCTTT. It codes for CASSVGVNRANTEAFF.

Written as DNA, the CDR3 is TGCAGTGCTAGTAACAGGGGGTTGGTGAGCAATCAGCCCCAGCATTTT. Amino acids: CSASNRGLVSNQPQHF. The chain is built from TRBV20-1 and TRBJ1-5, with 8 positions matching TRBD1. Trimming at V came to 3 bases and at J to 1 base, leaving 8 bases not matched to a gene. The CDR3 has 16 residues. Germline CDR1 reads DFQATT; CDR2 reads SNEGSKA (reference sequence).

This clone was observed a single time. V is TRBV29-1 and J is TRBJ1-2; D possibly corresponds to TRBD1 (5 bases). The germline CDR1 and CDR2 sequences are SQVTM and ANQGSEA. Trimming pared 6 bases from V and 0 bases from J, leaving 14 bases between. This CDR3 has 14 residues. The CDR3 spells CSVGQRLANYGYTF. Written as DNA, the CDR3 is TGCAGCGTCGGACAAAGATTAGCTAACTATGGCTACACCTTC.

The chain employs TRBV19 and TRBJ2-7; possible D gene TRBD2, 6 bases. Germline CDR1 reads LNHDA; CDR2 reads SQIVND (reference sequence). The CDR3 spans 14 residues. V was clipped by 3 bases and J by 2 bases, with 11 bases between them. The CDR3 here is CASSITSPAYEQYF. CDR3 sequence (DNA): TGTGCCAGTAGTATTACTAGCCCTGCCTACGAGCAGTACTTC.

The J gene is TRBJ1-2, the V gene TRBV2, with TRBD1 matching over 8 bases. From germline, CDR1 is SNHLY and CDR2 FYNNEI. Trimming took 6 bases from V and 2 from J; bases not matched to a gene: 5. CDR3 size: 14 residues. DNA of the CDR3: TGTGCCAGCAGCGACGGACAGGGCAACTATGGCTACACCTTC. Residues: CASSDGQGNYGYTF.

The CDR3 region is CASSLYDRGRRSDSGYLNTGELFF. In DNA form, the CDR3 reads TGTGCCAGCAGCCTATACGACAGGGGGCGCCGATCCGATAGCGGATACCTGAACACCGGGGAGCTGTTTTTT. V is TRBV3-1 (or the pseudogene TRBV3-2) and J is TRBJ2-2, with 10 bases identical to TRBD1. Germline-derived CDR1 and CDR2 are LGHDT and YNNKEL (reference sequence). CDR3 length equals 24 residues. Trimming at V came to 4 bases and at J to 1 base, leaving 27 bases not matched to a gene.

The rearrangement uses TRBV28 and TRBJ2-1; 9 nucleotides line up with TRBD2. There are 14 residues in the CDR3. Trimming removed 4 bases from V and 15 bases from J; junction bases left unmatched: 13. Germline V gene lookup returns CDR1 MDHEN and CDR2 SYDVKM. CDR3 sequence: CASSSTPGTSRRFF. The CDR3, as DNA: TGTGCCAGCAGTTCTACCCCCGGGACTAGCCGTAGGTTCTTC.

V is TRBV6-5 and J is TRBJ2-3; D is possibly TRBD1 (5 bases). The germline CDR1 and CDR2 sequences are MNHEY and SVGAGI. The CDR3 loop spans 14 amino acids. With 4 bases removed from V and 2 bases from J, the gap between germline ends came to 10 bases. CDR3 DNA sequence: TGTGCCAGCAGTTTTACAGGCCTCACAGATACGCAGTATTTT. Its protein product is CASSFTGLTDTQYF.

This chain connects TRBV5-4 to TRBJ1-1; 11 nucleotides line up with TRBD1. In germline, CDR1 is SGHNT, CDR2 YYREEE (reference sequence). Unmatched junction bases numbered 9, after V lost 7 bases and J lost 4 bases. CDR3 size: 15 residues. The CDR3 DNA follows: TGTGCCAGCCAGGACAGGGGGCGGATGGGCACTGAAGCTTTCTTT. It codes for CASQDRGRMGTEAFF.

V and J are TRBV6-2 or TRBV6-3 and TRBJ2-1, with TRBD2 matching over 11 bases. Germline-derived CDR1 and CDR2 are MNHEY and SVGEGT. This CDR3 region has 15 residues. Trimming cost V 5 bases and J 15 bases; bases outside gene matches: 15. CDR3 loop: CASSLLAGASKLRFF. In nucleotides, the CDR3 is TGTGCCAGCAGTCTACTAGCGGGGGCCAGTAAATTAAGGTTCTTC.

This clone was observed once. The rearrangement uses TRBV18 and TRBJ2-4; TRBD1 matches 7 bases. CDR3 length: 13 amino acids. V shed 3 bases, J shed 8 bases, and the junction held 4 bases outside the gene matches. Looked up from germline, CDR1 is KGHSH and CDR2 is LQKENI. CDR3: CASSPGQSDIQYF. CDR3 coding DNA: TGTGCCAGCTCACCGGGACAGTCAGACATTCAGTACTTC. The full variable domain, with the rest looked up from reference TRBV18 and TRBJ2-4, is NAGVMQNPRHLVRRRGQEARLRCSPMKGHSHVYWYRQLPEEGLKFMVYLQKENIIDESGMPKERFSAEFPKEGPSILRIQQVVRGDSAAYFCASSPGQSDIQYFGAGTRLSVL.

This chain uses TRBV4-1 with TRBJ2-1; possible D gene TRBD2, 5 bases. This CDR3 contains 12 residues. Per germline, CDR1 MGHRA and CDR2 YSYEKL. V was clipped by 6 bases and J by 9 bases, with 12 bases between them. The chain's CDR3 is CASSQTAGEQFF. For the CDR3, the DNA is TGCGCCAGCAGTCAGACTGCGGGTGAGCAGTTCTTC.

The chain employs TRBV28 and TRBJ2-2; D is perhaps TRBD2 (5 bases). The germline gives CDR1 MDHEN, CDR2 SYDVKM. The ends were cut back, 7 bases at V and 6 bases at J, with 18 bases in the middle. This CDR3 has 15 residues. As DNA, the CDR3 is TGTGCCAGCATCCTGGGTAGCGAGTTCTCCGGGGAGCTGTTTTTT. This gives the protein CASILGSEFSGELFF.

V usage is TRBV9 and J usage is TRBJ1-6; 9 bases are a match to TRBD1. The CDR3 has 15 residues. V was pared by 4 bases and J by 7 bases, with 6 bases of the junction left unmatched. Germline CDR1 reads SGDLS; CDR2 reads YYNGEE. The chain's CDR3 is CASSPGQGKNSPLHF. The CDR3 region has the DNA TGTGCCAGCAGCCCGGGACAGGGTAAAAATTCACCCCTCCACTTT.

CDR3 nucleotides: TGTGCCAGCAGCCAGGTAGCGGGAGACAATGAGCAGTTCTTC. Translating it yields CASSQVAGDNEQFF. The chain has TRBV3-1 (or the pseudogene TRBV3-2) and TRBJ2-1; 9 bases align to TRBD2. J was trimmed by 5 bases and V by 3 bases; bases with no gene match: 2. Germline CDR1 is LGHDT and CDR2 is YNNKEL (reference sequence). The CDR3 is 14 amino acids.

J is TRBJ2-7 and V is TRBV27; the match to TRBD1 covers 8 bases. Losses at the gene ends were 5 bases for V and 6 bases for J; bases not matched to a gene: 3. The CDR3 runs to 12 residues. Germline lookup yields CDR1 MNHEY and CDR2 SMNVEV (reference sequence). CDR3 sequence reads: CASSRQGFEQYF. CDR3 nucleotide sequence: TGTGCCAGCAGTCGACAGGGGTTCGAGCAGTACTTC.